This T cell receptor (beta chain) was captured in a study of OX40 agonist ivuxolimab in advanced cancers. For the study in its entirety: Ivuxolimab was a fully human IgG2 agonistic monoclonal antibody targeting the costimulatory receptor OX40 (CD134). Intravenous ivuxolimab was administered to patients every 2 weeks at six dose levels: 0.01, 0.1, 0.3, 1.5, 3 and 10 mg/kg. Of the 50 or so patients in dose escalation, around 19 had hepatocellular carcinoma, around 15 had melanoma, 9 had renal cell carcinoma and 9 had head and neck cancer. A male proportion of roughly 85% and a mean age of around 60 years, ranging from about 23 to 79, were recorded for the dose-escalation cohort. Prior anti-PD-1, anti-PD-L1 or anti-CTLA-4 therapy was permitted, and checkpoint inhibitors had been received by roughly two fifths of dose-escalation patients. Partial responses were achieved by three dose-escalation patients, of whom one had hepatocellular carcinoma and two had cutaneous melanoma. Peripheral TCRbeta sequencing aimed to test whether ivuxolimab altered TCR sequence diversity and caused clonal T-cell expansion. The paper covers the monotherapy dose-escalation part of the phase I ivuxolimab trial, which included N of about 50 patients. What the work shows at the level of the full study, not this receptor alone: Low levels of normalized T-cell clonal expansion were also seen in some patients who did not respond. On average, CD8+ T cells showed more expanded clones than CD4+ T cells after ivuxolimab. In the 0.1-3.0 mg/kg groups, partial responders were among the patients with the lowest normalized peripheral clonal expansion, particularly in CD8+ T cells. The antigen specificity of the peripheral T cells that underwent clonal expansion was not determined. At doses from 0.1 to 3.0 mg/kg, clonal expansion was seen in both CD4+ and CD8+ blood T cells between baseline and week 6.

The trial excluded patients who had a history of autoimmune disease or who were on systemic immunosuppression. Peripheral blood for TCR sequencing was drawn from every dose cohort at baseline, at cycle 4 day 1 and at cycle 7 day 1. The samples were drawn from a first-in-human, open-label, multicenter phase I dose-escalation trial of ivuxolimab. The trial enrolled adults with locally advanced or metastatic head and neck squamous cell, hepatocellular, melanoma or renal cell carcinoma. Before TCR sequencing, CD4+ T cells and CD8+ T cells from peripheral blood were sorted into separate populations. To sequence the TCRbeta CDR3 region, genomic DNA was isolated from the sorted cells. TCRbeta CDR3 regions were sequenced using the immunoSEQ Assay. TCRdb took over this immuneACCESS table, retaining in-frame rearrangements with V and J assigned. Such tables are incomplete; in checked studies, under half of the missing clones stem from an unresolved V gene, and the remainder is unexplained. Present in this sample are some 80,000 clones, around 83% of which were seen just once. Clones ranked in the top ten supply more than 2% of the sample.

This clone was seen only a few times. Its binding antigen is unknown. Per-nucleotide qualities are absent, and no much larger clonotype sits a single base away. The germline V gene (reference sequence) provides CDR1 MNHEY and CDR2 SMNVEV. The germline ends are 10 bases apart after V is trimmed by 0 bases and J by 2 bases. The CDR3, from cysteine to phenylalanine, totals 15 residues. CDR3 DNA only is kept here, 45 bases in frame from base 1. The receptor was derived from an adult with an advanced solid tumor such as melanoma, head and neck, liver or kidney cancer. The V and J genes are TRBV27 and TRBJ1-1; no D segment can be confidently identified. The material was CD4+ or CD8+ T cells sorted from blood, obtained in a trial of the OX40 agonist ivuxolimab. The DNA sequence is given as TGTGCCAGCAGTTTATCCGGCCAGCTTAACACTGAAGCTTTCTTT. Protein translation: CASSLSGQLNTEAFF.